This T cell receptor beta chain emerged from a study of T cells expressing NK-cell markers (dated by TCRdb to the early 2020s). With regard to the full study: Three sorted T-cell subsets (CD3+CD56+NKG2C+, CD3+CD56+NKG2C- and CD3+CD56-NKG2C+) from fewer than 10 donors had their TCR beta-chain repertoires profiled. Among the eight sequenced donors, seven were HCMV-seropositive and one was HCMV-seronegative. The libraries were sequenced on Illumina HiSeq 2000/2500, MiSeq or NextSeq, producing 2 x 150 bp reads. All eight donors whose samples were sequenced were randomly selected healthy volunteers, three of them men and five women.

A remark on this clonotype: The target of this receptor is not known.

Taken from the germline V gene, the CDR1 and CDR2 loops are LGHNA and YSLEER. The CDR3 spans 15 residues, from the cysteine through the phenylalanine. No DNA sequence was recorded. Findings and caveats that apply to the study as a whole: In more than five donors, the dominant CD3+CD56+NKG2C+ clonotypes were found to rank among the top 10 CD8+ clonotypes and to make up 1.0-7.0% of CD8+ T cells. Whether the expanded NKG2C-expressing T cell clones were specific for HCMV antigens was left unclear. Those dominant clonotypes were again the most abundant among CD3+CD56-NKG2C+ cells in several donors, at about 28.3-65%.

TCRdb records Illumina HiSeq 2000 as the sequencer. 5'RACE template switching, by which a universal primer site and unique molecular identifiers were added, was used to make TCR beta cDNA libraries. Priming for cDNA synthesis came from the TCR beta constant segment, and two successive PCR amplification steps followed. As for the authors' bioinformatics: Reads were demultiplexed and grouped by UMI with MIGEC, and clonotypes were assembled and quantified with MiTCR. To exclude erroneous sequences, any TCR cDNA sequence not supported by at least two reads was discarded. The tcR package was used for downstream repertoire analysis, and clonotypes were matched between fractions using CDR3 nucleotide sequence together with V segment. Antigen specificity was annotated against VDJdb with VDJmatch, allowing one amino acid substitution in CDR3. TCRdb reprocessed the public reads and reports one entry per CDR3 protein sequence, without DNA. For this entry, the V and J calls and clone size follow TCRdb and not the study's own pipeline. This sample's table carries about 550,000 distinct CDR3 sequences. 3% to 4.5% of the sample rests with the top ten.

HCMV serostatus was determined by detecting HCMV-specific IgG in serum with a commercial ELISA kit. Ficoll density gradient centrifugation was used to isolate peripheral blood mononuclear cells from blood. Here the chain combines TRBV4-3 and TRBJ2-7. The sample comprised blood T cells: a sorted CD56 or NKG2C T cell subset, CD4+ or CD8+ T cells, or bulk PBMC T cells (not recorded which). The sequence came from a man between 18 and 35 years old in good health. Donor details come from another sample of the same person, matched by shared clones. This receptor carries the CDR3 CASTPSIGQPTKQYF.